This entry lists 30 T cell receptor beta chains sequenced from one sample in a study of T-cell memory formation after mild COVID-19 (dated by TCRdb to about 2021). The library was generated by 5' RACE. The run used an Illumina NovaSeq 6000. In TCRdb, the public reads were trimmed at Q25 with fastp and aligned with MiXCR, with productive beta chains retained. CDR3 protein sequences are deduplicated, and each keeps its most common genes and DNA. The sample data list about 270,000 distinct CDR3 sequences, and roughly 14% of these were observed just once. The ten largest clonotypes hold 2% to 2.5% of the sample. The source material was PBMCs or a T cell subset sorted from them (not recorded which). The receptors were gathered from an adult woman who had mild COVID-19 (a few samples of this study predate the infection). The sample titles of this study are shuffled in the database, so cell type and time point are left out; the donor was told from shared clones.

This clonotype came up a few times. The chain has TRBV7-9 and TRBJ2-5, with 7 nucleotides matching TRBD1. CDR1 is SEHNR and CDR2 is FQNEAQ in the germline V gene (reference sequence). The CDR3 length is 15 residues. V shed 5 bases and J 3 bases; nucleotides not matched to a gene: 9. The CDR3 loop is CASSRLGGGEETQYF. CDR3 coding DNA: TGTGCCAGCAGCCGGCTAGGGGGCGGAGAAGAGACCCAGTACTTC.

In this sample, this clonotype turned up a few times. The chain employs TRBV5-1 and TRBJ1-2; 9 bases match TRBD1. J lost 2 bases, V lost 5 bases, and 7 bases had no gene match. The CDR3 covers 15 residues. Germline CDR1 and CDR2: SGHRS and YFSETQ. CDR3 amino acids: CASRPGGTGNYGYTF. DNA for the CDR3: TGCGCCAGCAGACCCGGGGGGACAGGGAACTATGGCTACACCTTC.

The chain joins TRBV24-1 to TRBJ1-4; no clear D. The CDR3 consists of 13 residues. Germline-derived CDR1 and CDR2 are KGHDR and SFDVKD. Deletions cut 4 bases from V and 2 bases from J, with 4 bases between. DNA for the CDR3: TGTGCCACCAGTGAGGGGACTAATGAAAAACTGTTTTTT. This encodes CATSEGTNEKLFF.

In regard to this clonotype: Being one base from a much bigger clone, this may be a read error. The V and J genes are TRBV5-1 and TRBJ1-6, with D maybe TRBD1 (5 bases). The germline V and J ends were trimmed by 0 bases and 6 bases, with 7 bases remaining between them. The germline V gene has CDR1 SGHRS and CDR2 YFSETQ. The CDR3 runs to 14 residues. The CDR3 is CASSLGQPNSPLHF. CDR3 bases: TGCGCCAGCAGCTTGGGACAGCCTAATTCACCCCTCCACTTT.

CDR3 nucleotides: TGTGCCAGCAGGTCCCCCTCTTCGGGAACCTATGGCTACACCTTC. It is translated as CASRSPSSGTYGYTF. The chain couples TRBV12-3 or TRBV12-4 to TRBJ1-2; D is uncertain. The V end was cut by 6 bases, the J end by 4 bases, with 18 bases between. The CDR3 covers 15 residues.

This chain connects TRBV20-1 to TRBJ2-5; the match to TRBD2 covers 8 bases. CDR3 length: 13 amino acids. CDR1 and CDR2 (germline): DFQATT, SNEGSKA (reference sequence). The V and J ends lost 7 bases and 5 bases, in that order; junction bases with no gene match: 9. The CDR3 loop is CSEVAGPGETQYF. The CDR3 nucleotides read TGCAGTGAGGTAGCGGGGCCGGGGGAGACCCAGTACTTC.

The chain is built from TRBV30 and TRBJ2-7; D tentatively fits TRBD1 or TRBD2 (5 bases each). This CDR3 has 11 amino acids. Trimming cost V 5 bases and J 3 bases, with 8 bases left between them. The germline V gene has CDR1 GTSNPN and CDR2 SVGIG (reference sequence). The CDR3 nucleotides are TGTGCCTGGGCGAGGGGCTACGAGCAGTACTTC. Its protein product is CAWARGYEQYF.

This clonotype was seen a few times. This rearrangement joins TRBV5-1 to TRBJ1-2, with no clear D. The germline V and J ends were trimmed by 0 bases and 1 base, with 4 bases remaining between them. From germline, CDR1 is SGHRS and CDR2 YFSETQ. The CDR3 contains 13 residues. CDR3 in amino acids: CASSLEDNYGYTF. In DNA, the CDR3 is TGCGCCAGCAGCTTGGAGGATAACTATGGCTACACCTTC. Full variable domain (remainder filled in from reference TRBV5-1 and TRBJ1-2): KAGVTQTPRYLIKTRGQQVTLSCSPISGHRSVSWYQQTPGQGLQFLFEYFSETQRNKGNFPGRFSGRQFSNSRSEMNVSTLELGDSALYLCASSLEDNYGYTFGSGTRLTVV.

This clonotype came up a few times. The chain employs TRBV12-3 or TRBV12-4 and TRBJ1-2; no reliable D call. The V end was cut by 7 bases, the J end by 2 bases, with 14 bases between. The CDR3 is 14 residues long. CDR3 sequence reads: CASTPSGMNYGYTF. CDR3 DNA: TGTGCCAGCACCCCCTCGGGGATGAACTATGGCTACACCTTC.

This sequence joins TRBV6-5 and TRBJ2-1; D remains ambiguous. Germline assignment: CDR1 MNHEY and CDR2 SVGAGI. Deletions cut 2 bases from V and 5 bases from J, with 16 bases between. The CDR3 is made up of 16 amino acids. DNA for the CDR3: TGTGCCAGCAGTTACCCCGACGGATCACTGAACAATGAGCAGTTCTTC. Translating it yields CASSYPDGSLNNEQFF.

This chain's CDR3 is CATSRDHEYTQYF. The CDR3 DNA reads as TGTGCCACCAGCAGAGATCACGAGTATACGCAGTATTTT. This chain links TRBV15 with TRBJ2-3, with D unclear. V was clipped by 0 bases and J by 7 bases, with 8 bases between them. Per the germline V gene, CDR1 is LNHNV and CDR2 is YYDKDF (reference sequence). The CDR3 length is 13 residues.

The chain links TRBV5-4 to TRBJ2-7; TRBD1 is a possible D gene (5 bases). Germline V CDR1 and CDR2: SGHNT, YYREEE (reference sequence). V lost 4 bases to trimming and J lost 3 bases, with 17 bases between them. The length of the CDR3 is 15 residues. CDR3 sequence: CASSPRGARFYEQYF. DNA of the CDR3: TGTGCCAGCAGCCCCCGTGGGGCGAGATTCTACGAGCAGTACTTC.

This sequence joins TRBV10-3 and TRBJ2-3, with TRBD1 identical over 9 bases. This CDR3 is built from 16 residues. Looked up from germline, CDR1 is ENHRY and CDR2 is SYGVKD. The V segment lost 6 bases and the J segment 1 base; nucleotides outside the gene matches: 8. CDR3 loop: CAIRPGTGLGTDTQYF. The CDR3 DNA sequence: TGTGCCATCAGACCCGGGACAGGGCTCGGCACAGATACGCAGTATTTT.

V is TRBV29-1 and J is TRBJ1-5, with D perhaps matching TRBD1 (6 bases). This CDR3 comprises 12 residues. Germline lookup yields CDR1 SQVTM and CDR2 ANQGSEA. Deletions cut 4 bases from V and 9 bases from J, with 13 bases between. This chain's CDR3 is CSVGGPGGPQHF. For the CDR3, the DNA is TGCAGCGTTGGGGGGCCGGGGGGGCCCCAGCATTTT.

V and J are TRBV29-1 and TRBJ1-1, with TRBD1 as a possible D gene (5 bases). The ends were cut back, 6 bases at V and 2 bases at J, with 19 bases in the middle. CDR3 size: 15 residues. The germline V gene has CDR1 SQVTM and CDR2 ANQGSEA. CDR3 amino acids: CSVQGGGLRNTEAFF. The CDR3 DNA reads TGCAGCGTCCAAGGTGGGGGTTTGAGAAACACTGAAGCTTTCTTT.

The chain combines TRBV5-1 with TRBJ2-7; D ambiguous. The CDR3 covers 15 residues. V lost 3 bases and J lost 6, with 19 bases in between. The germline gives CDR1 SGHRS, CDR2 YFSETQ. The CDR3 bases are TGCGCCAGCAGCTCAATGGGCGCGGCAGCTACCGAGCAGTACTTC. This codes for CASSSMGAAATEQYF.

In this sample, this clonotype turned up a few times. CDR3 protein: CASSLQGASYGYTF. In nucleotides, the CDR3 is TGTGCCAGCAGCTTGCAGGGGGCGAGCTATGGCTACACCTTC. The chain employs TRBV5-5 and TRBJ1-2; 8 positions agree with TRBD1. Trimming at V came to 1 base and at J to 4 bases, leaving 3 bases not matched to a gene. The germline V gene has CDR1 SGHKS and CDR2 YYEKEE (reference sequence). This CDR3 is built from 14 residues.

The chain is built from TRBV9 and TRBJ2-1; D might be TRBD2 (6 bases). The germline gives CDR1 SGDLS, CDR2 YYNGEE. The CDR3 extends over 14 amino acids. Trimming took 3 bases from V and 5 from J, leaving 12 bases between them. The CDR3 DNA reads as TGTGCCAGCAGCGCGGGAGCGGCGGACAATGAGCAGTTCTTC. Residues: CASSAGAADNEQFF.

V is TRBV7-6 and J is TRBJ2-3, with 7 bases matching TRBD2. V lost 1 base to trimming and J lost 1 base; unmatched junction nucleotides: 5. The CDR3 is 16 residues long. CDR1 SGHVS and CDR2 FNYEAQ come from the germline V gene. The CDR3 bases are TGTGCCAGCAGCTTAGGGGCTAGCGGTCGCACAGATACGCAGTATTTT. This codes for CASSLGASGRTDTQYF.

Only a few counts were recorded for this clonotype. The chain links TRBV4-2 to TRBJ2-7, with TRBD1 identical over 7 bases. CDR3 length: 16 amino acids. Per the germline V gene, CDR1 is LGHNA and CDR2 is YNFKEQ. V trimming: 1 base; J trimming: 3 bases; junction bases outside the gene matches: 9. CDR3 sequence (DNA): TGTGCCAGCAGCCAAGGGGTACAGGGGTCAGGCTACGAGCAGTACTTC. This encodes CASSQGVQGSGYEQYF.

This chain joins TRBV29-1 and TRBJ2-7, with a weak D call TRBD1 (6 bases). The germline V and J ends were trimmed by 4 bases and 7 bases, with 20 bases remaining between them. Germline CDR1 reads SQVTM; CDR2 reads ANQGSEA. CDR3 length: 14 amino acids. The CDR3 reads CSVAPSTGEVEQYF. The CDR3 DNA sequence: TGCAGCGTTGCTCCATCGACAGGAGAAGTTGAGCAGTACTTC.

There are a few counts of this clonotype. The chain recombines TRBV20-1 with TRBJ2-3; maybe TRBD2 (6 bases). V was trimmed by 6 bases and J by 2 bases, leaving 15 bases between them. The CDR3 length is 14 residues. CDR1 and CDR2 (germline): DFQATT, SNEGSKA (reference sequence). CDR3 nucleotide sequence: TGCAGTGCCCTACCGGGACTGGCCACAGATACGCAGTATTTT. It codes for CSALPGLATDTQYF.

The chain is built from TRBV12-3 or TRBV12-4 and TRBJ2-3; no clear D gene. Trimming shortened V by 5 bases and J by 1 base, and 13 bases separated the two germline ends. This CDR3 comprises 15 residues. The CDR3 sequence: CASSPSGRGTDTQYF. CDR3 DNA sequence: TGTGCCAGCAGTCCGTCGGGTAGAGGCACAGATACGCAGTATTTT.

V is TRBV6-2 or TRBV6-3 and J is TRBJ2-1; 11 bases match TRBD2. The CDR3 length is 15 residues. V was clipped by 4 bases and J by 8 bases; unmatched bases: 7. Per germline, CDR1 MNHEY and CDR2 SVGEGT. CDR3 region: CASSWGSGRADEQFF. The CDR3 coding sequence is TGTGCCAGCAGTTGGGGTAGCGGGAGGGCGGATGAGCAGTTCTTC.

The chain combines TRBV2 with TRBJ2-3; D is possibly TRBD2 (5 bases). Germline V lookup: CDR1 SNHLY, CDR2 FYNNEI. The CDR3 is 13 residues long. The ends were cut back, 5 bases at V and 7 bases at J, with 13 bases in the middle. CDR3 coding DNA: TGTGCCAGCAGTCCTCATACGGGAAATACGCAGTATTTT. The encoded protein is CASSPHTGNTQYF.

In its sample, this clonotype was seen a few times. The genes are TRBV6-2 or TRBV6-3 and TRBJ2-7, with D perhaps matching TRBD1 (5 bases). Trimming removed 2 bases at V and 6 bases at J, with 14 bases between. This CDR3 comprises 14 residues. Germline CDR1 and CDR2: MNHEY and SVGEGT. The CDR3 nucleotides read TGTGCCAGCAGTTACGAGGCCAGGCAGGGCGAGCAGTACTTC. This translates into CASSYEARQGEQYF.

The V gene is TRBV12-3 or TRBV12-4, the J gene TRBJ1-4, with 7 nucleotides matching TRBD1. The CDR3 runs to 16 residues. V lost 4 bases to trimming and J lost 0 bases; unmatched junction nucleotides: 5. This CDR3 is CASSSGQASTNEKLFF. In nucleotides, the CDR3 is TGTGCCAGCAGTTCAGGACAGGCCTCAACTAATGAAAAACTGTTTTTT.

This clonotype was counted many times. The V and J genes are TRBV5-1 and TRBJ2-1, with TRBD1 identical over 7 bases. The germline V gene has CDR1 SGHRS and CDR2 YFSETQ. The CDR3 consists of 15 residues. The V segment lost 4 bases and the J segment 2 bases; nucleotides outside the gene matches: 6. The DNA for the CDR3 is TGCGCCAGCAGCGTAGGGGGCAGCACCTACAATGAGCAGTTCTTC. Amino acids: CASSVGGSTYNEQFF.

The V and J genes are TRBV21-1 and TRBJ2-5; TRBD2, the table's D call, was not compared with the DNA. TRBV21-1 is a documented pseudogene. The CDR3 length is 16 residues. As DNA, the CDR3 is TGTGCCAGCAGCAATCAGGCTAGCGCCAACCAAGAGACCCAGTACTTC. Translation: CASSNQASANQETQYF.

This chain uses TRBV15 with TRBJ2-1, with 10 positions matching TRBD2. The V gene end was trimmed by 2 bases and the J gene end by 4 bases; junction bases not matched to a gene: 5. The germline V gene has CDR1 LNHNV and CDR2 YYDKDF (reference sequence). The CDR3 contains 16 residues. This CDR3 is CATSRQTSGRYNEQFF. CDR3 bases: TGTGCCACCAGCAGACAGACTAGCGGGCGTTACAATGAGCAGTTCTTC.